This T cell receptor (beta chain) was retrieved from a study of T cell changes during pregnancy in multiple sclerosis. Data came from immunoSEQ multiplex PCR; TCRdb stores just in-frame clones and leaves some out. Here the sample spans about 57,000 clones, 90% being singletons. This CDR3 has 15 residues. The germline V gene encodes CDR1 SEHNR and CDR2 FQNEAQ (reference sequence). V gave up 3 bases and J gave up 6 bases; unmatched junction bases: 6. This TCR derives from a female donor in good health, enrolled as a control in a pregnancy study. V and J are TRBV7-9 and TRBJ2-4, with 9 bases that match TRBD2. The source material was peripheral blood, sampled in the first trimester of pregnancy. In DNA form, the CDR3 reads TGTGCCAGCAGCTTCATTAGCGGGAGCGGAAACATTCAGTACTTC. This gives the protein CASSFISGSGNIQYF.